A selection of T cell receptor beta chains follows, all from one sample in a study of cytomegalovirus exposure and HLA in healthy donors. TCRdb's table, derived via immunoSEQ multiplex PCR, lists solely in-frame clones and lacks some. The sample holds about 150,000 clones, around 75% seen once. The sample was PBMCs. All receptors come from a woman in her 30s in good health and CMV-seronegative. The CDR3 runs from the conserved cysteine through the conserved F or W. Fields, in order: J gene, V gene, clone size, D gene, CDR3 length, CDR3 protein, CDR3 DNA. The D gene is left open where the match is weak. Clone sizes are given selectively: once, few, many, or a class where the clone is expanded.

TRBJ1-3	TRBV9	NA	NA	17	CASSVATDSTSGNTIYF	TGTGCCAGCAGCGTAGCCACGGACAGTACCTCTGGAAACACCATATATTTT
TRBJ2-5	TRBV5-1	NA	TRBD1	15	CASSSGQGAGETQYF	TGCGCCAGCAGCTCTGGACAGGGGGCGGGGGAGACCCAGTACTTC
TRBJ2-7	TRBV7-2	NA	TRBD1	14	CASSLGDRGYEQYF	TGTGCCAGCAGCTTAGGGGACAGGGGGTACGAGCAGTACTTC
TRBJ2-7	TRBV7-8	NA	NA	11	CASSSRVEQYF	TGTGCCAGCAGCTCCCGAGTCGAGCAGTACTTC
TRBJ1-5	TRBV5-1	once	TRBD1	16	CASSLGSQGGNQPQHF	TGCGCCAGCAGCTTGGGCAGTCAGGGGGGCAATCAGCCCCAGCATTTT
TRBJ2-1	TRBV18	NA	TRBD2	18	CASSILGLAGGPYNEQFF	TGTGCCAGCTCCATTTTAGGACTAGCGGGGGGCCCCTACAATGAGCAGTTCTTC
TRBJ2-7	TRBV6-1	few	NA	15	CASRNYRVGSYEQYF	TGTGCCAGCAGAAACTACAGGGTAGGGTCCTACGAGCAGTACTTC
TRBJ2-5	TRBV11-2	NA	TRBD1	15	CASSFGDRLQETQYF	TGTGCCAGCAGCTTCGGGGACAGACTCCAAGAGACCCAGTACTTC
TRBJ1-1	TRBV6-4	NA	NA	14	CASSDTRTGTEAFF	TGTGCCAGCAGTGATACCCGAACCGGGACTGAAGCTTTCTTT
TRBJ1-2	TRBV29-1	NA	NA	12	CSAGDTNYGYTF	TGCAGCGCCGGGGATACTAACTATGGCTACACCTTC
TRBJ1-5	TRBV27	NA	TRBD1	14	CASSLTGANQPQHF	TGTGCCAGCAGTTTGACAGGGGCCAATCAGCCCCAGCATTTT
TRBJ1-5	TRBV6-5	once	NA	15	CASSVQGGAAQPQHF	TGTGCCAGCAGTGTACAGGGTGGCGCGGCTCAGCCCCAGCATTTT
TRBJ2-7	TRBV28	NA	TRBD2	16	CASSSSATSGNYEQYF	TGTGCCAGCAGTTCCTCAGCGACTAGCGGGAACTACGAGCAGTACTTC
TRBJ2-3	TRBV5-1	NA	NA	15	CASSRRIGGTDTQYF	TGCGCCAGCAGCAGAAGGATCGGGGGCACAGATACGCAGTATTTT
TRBJ2-6	TRBV18	NA	NA	17	CASSPGEGRPGANVLTF	TGTGCCAGCTCACCGGGAGAAGGGAGACCTGGGGCCAACGTCCTGACTTTC
TRBJ2-3	TRBV19	NA	NA	14	CASSSRGNADTQYF	TGTGCCAGTAGTTCCAGGGGTAACGCAGATACGCAGTATTTT
TRBJ1-1	TRBV2	few	TRBD1	14	CASSVRTGDTEAFF	TGTGCCAGCAGTGTTAGGACAGGGGACACTGAAGCTTTCTTT
TRBJ2-5	TRBV5-4	NA	NA	14	CASSLEGVQETQYF	TGTGCCAGCAGCTTGGAAGGGGTCCAAGAGACCCAGTACTTC
TRBJ2-7	TRBV7-9	NA	NA	13	CSSSPGVPYEQYF	TGTTCCAGCAGCCCCGGGGTCCCCTACGAGCAGTACTTC
TRBJ2-5	TRBV7-9	NA	TRBD2	14	CAGQPSGNVETQYF	TGTGCCGGGCAGCCTAGCGGGAACGTAGAGACCCAGTACTTC
TRBJ1-3	TRBV19	NA	TRBD1	16	CASREPGQGSGNTIYF	TGTGCCAGTAGGGAACCGGGACAGGGCTCTGGAAACACCATATATTTT
TRBJ2-2	TRBV19	NA	TRBD2	16	CASSTSGGSNTGELFF	TGTGCCAGTAGTACCAGCGGGGGGTCGAACACCGGGGAGCTGTTTTTT
TRBJ2-7	TRBV4-1	NA	TRBD2	17	CASSQEIGVGGVDEQYF	TGCGCCAGCAGCCAAGAGATCGGGGTCGGGGGGGTAGACGAGCAGTACTTC
TRBJ1-5	TRBV12-5	NA	TRBD1	15	CASYRGDYSNQPQHF	TGTGCTAGCTACAGGGGAGACTATAGCAATCAGCCCCAGCATTTT
TRBJ1-2	TRBV5-6	NA	TRBD1	13	CASSLVAGGGYTF	TGTGCCAGCAGCTTGGTGGCAGGGGGTGGCTACACCTTC
TRBJ2-5	TRBV25-1	NA	TRBD2	14	CASSEGRGEETQYF	TGTGCCAGCAGTGAAGGGAGGGGCGAAGAGACCCAGTACTTC
TRBJ2-7	TRBV6-6	few	NA	15	CASSYPGGVPYEQYF	TGTGCCAGCAGTTATCCCGGAGGGGTTCCCTACGAGCAGTACTTC
TRBJ1-2	TRBV30	NA	NA	12	CAWSVVDYGYTF	TGTGCCTGGAGCGTAGTCGACTATGGCTACACCTTC
TRBJ2-2	TRBV10-3	NA	TRBD1	14	CAIRRTGDTGELFF	TGTGCCATCAGGCGGACAGGGGACACCGGGGAGCTGTTTTTT
TRBJ1-2	TRBV2	NA	NA	12	CASSEELLGYTF	TGTGCCAGCAGTGAAGAACTGCTTGGCTACACCTTC
TRBJ2-7	TRBV6-6	once	NA	15	CASSYGETPSTRQYF	TGTGCCAGCAGTTATGGTGAGACACCCTCTACGAGGCAGTACTTC
TRBJ2-7	TRBV7-2	NA	TRBD2	15	CASSLATSGSYEQYF	TGTGCCAGCAGCTTAGCGACTAGCGGGAGTTACGAGCAGTACTTC
TRBJ1-2	TRBV4-1	NA	TRBD1	15	CASSHPLDRYNGYTF	TGCGCCAGCAGCCACCCATTGGACAGGTACAATGGCTACACCTTC
TRBJ2-5	TRBV6-1	once	NA	13	CASQQAFFGPPYF	TGTGCCAGCCAGCAGGCGTTTTTTGGCCCACCCTACTTC
TRBJ1-1	TRBV7-9	NA	TRBD1	12	CALEPGQGEAFF	TGTGCGCTCGAGCCGGGACAGGGGGAAGCTTTCTTT
TRBJ1-3	TRBV30	NA	TRBD1	14	CAWSTGVPGNTIYF	TGTGCCTGGAGCACAGGGGTTCCGGGAAACACCATATATTTT